Shown below are 32 T cell receptor beta chains from a single sample sequenced in a study of graft-versus-host responses after intestinal transplantation. Clones were sequenced by immunoSEQ multiplex PCR, and TCRdb holds only the in-frame ones, with some missing. Among tens of thousands of clones, 85% to 95% were seen once, and the ten largest hold 0.45% to 0.6%. The antigens of these receptors remain unknown. Sequencing used unstimulated CD8+ T cells sorted from spleen or lymph node cells, obtained before intestinal transplant. Every receptor here comes from a human donor who received an intestinal transplant.

This rearrangement joins TRBV10-3 to TRBJ1-1; D is undetermined. This CDR3 is built from 15 residues. Trimming shortened V by 0 bases and J by 2 bases, and 10 bases separated the two germline ends. The germline CDR1 and CDR2 sequences are ENHRY and SYGVKD. CDR3 coding DNA: TGTGCCATCAGTGAGTCGATGGAGCACAACACTGAAGCTTTCTTT. This gives the protein CAISESMEHNTEAFF.

The J gene is TRBJ2-3, the V gene TRBV4-3, with D maybe TRBD1 (6 bases). Trimming shortened V by 6 bases and J by 1 base, and 14 bases separated the two germline ends. Germline V gene lookup returns CDR1 LGHNA and CDR2 YSLEER. The CDR3 loop spans 15 amino acids. CDR3: CASSLTGHRTDTQYF. CDR3 coding DNA: TGCGCCAGCAGTCTGACGGGACACCGCACAGATACGCAGTATTTT.

This clone appeared a few times. The chain uses TRBV10-1 and TRBJ1-1, with D uncertain. Germline V gives CDR1 WNHNN, CDR2 SYGVQD (reference sequence). The germline V and J ends were trimmed by 6 bases and 4 bases, with 9 bases remaining between them. The CDR3 covers 12 residues. CDR3 nucleotide sequence: TGCGCCAGCAGGTGGGGAGCCACTGAAGCTTTCTTT. This translates into CASRWGATEAFF.

The CDR3 sequence is CAWRDNSVEQFF. The CDR3 coding sequence is TGTGCCTGGAGAGACAATAGTGTTGAGCAGTTCTTC. The rearrangement uses TRBV30 and TRBJ2-1; no clear D gene. CDR1 is GTSNPN and CDR2 is SVGIG in the germline V gene (reference sequence). CDR3 length equals 12 residues. Trimming shortened V by 3 bases and J by 9 bases, and 12 bases separated the two germline ends.

This chain joins TRBV10-3 and TRBJ2-1, with D perhaps matching TRBD1 (6 bases). Germline V gives CDR1 ENHRY, CDR2 SYGVKD. Trimming removed 5 bases from V and 4 bases from J, with 15 bases in between. The CDR3 totals 15 residues. CDR3 amino acids: CAISTRRTVYNEQFF. CDR3 coding DNA: TGTGCCATCAGTACGCGACGGACAGTTTACAATGAGCAGTTCTTC.

This chain connects TRBV4-2 to TRBJ1-5; D call uncertain. The CDR3 is 11 amino acids. The germline V gene has CDR1 LGHNA and CDR2 YNFKEQ. Trimming took off 1 base at V and 9 bases at J, with 4 bases between the two ends. DNA for the CDR3: TGTGCCAGCAGCCAAGGAGGGCCCCAGCATTTT. Its translation: CASSQGGPQHF.

The chain uses TRBV27 and TRBJ1-3; D is possibly TRBD1 (5 bases). The CDR3 totals 15 residues. The ends were cut back, 5 bases at V and 7 bases at J, with 18 bases in the middle. Looked up from germline, CDR1 is MNHEY and CDR2 is SMNVEV (reference sequence). CDR3 residues: CASSPRDGGSNTIYF. The CDR3 coding sequence is TGTGCCAGCAGTCCGAGGGACGGGGGATCGAACACCATATATTTT.

V gene TRBV19 combines with J gene TRBJ1-1, with 9 bases that match TRBD1. The trim removed 5 bases at V and 5 bases at J, leaving 6 bases unmatched. The CDR3 covers 14 residues. Per germline, CDR1 LNHDA and CDR2 SQIVND (reference sequence). The CDR3 reads CASSWGQGNTEAFF. Here the CDR3 DNA reads TGTGCCAGTAGTTGGGGACAGGGTAATACTGAAGCTTTCTTT.

V and J are TRBV4-3 and TRBJ1-2, with no clear D. The CDR3 is made up of 14 amino acids. Trimming removed 0 bases at V and 3 bases at J, with 8 bases between. Germline CDR1 and CDR2: LGHNA and YSLEER. The CDR3 nucleotides are TGCGCCAGCAGCCAAGAGGTGGCAGACTATGGCTACACCTTC. Translated, it gives CASSQEVADYGYTF.

This rearrangement joins TRBV4-3 to TRBJ2-7; 8 nucleotides agree with TRBD2. CDR1 LGHNA and CDR2 YSLEER come from the germline V gene. V lost 0 bases to trimming and J lost 3 bases; unmatched junction nucleotides: 7. This CDR3 is built from 16 residues. CDR3 nucleotide sequence: TGCGCCAGCAGCCAAGATCACGGGGGGGGGATCTACGAGCAGTACTTC. This sequence encodes CASSQDHGGGIYEQYF.

This chain connects TRBV6-5 to TRBJ2-5, with D unclear. V shed 8 bases and J shed 3 bases, with 13 bases lying between them. Germline V gene data show CDR1 as MNHEY and CDR2 as SVGAGI. The CDR3 contains 13 residues. For the CDR3, the DNA is TGTGCCAGCCGTCCTATTGAGAAAGAGACCCAGTACTTC. It specifies CASRPIEKETQYF.

The chain employs TRBV5-6 and TRBJ1-4; D remains ambiguous. Germline lookup yields CDR1 SGHDT and CDR2 YYEEEE. V lost 2 bases, J lost 5 bases, and 7 bases lay in between. This CDR3 is 13 amino acids long. CDR3 in DNA: TGTGCCAGCAGCTTAGTCGGGAATGAAAAACTGTTTTTT. Translating gives CASSLVGNEKLFF.

This chain uses TRBV19 with TRBJ2-2; 12 bases map to TRBD2. The CDR3 contains 19 residues. J gave up 8 bases and V 3 bases, and 16 bases lay outside the gene matches. Germline-derived CDR1 and CDR2 are LNHDA and SQIVND (reference sequence). Here the CDR3 DNA reads TGTGCCAGTAGTATTCTAGCGGGGGGGCCGGAGCATCTTGCGGGGGAGCTGTTTTTT. Amino acids: CASSILAGGPEHLAGELFF.

The rearrangement links TRBV11-2 to TRBJ2-5; 9 bases are a match to TRBD2. The junction had 15 bases not matched to a gene; V was cut back by 3 bases and J by 1 base. CDR1 is SGHAT and CDR2 is FQNNGV in the germline V gene. CDR3 length equals 19 residues. The CDR3 region has the DNA TGTGCCAGCAGCTTTTCGGGTAGTATCGCGGGAGGGAGCCAAGAGACCCAGTACTTC. Translating gives CASSFSGSIAGGSQETQYF. The variable domain in full, completed from reference TRBV11-2 and TRBJ2-5, reads EAGVAQSPRYKIIEKRQSVAFWCNPISGHATLYWYQQILGQGPKLLIQFQNNGVVDDSQLPKDRFSAERLKGVDSTLKIQPAKLEDSAVYLCASSFSGSIAGGSQETQYFGPGTRLLVL.

CDR3 residues: CSVEDPGGVLPNTDTQYF. The DNA of the CDR3 is TGCAGCGTTGAAGATCCTGGCGGGGTCCTTCCAAACACAGATACGCAGTATTTT. The chain employs TRBV29-1 and TRBJ2-3; a possible D gene is TRBD2 (6 bases). From germline, CDR1 is SQVTM and CDR2 ANQGSEA. V was shortened by 0 bases and J by 2 bases, with 21 bases between the two germline ends. CDR3 length: 18 residues.

CDR3 residues: CASSQGALSEAFF. The CDR3 region has the DNA TGTGCCAGTAGCCAGGGGGCCCTCTCTGAAGCTTTCTTT. The rearrangement uses TRBV19 and TRBJ1-1, with 8 bases lining up with TRBD1. This CDR3 is 13 amino acids long. The germline V gene encodes CDR1 LNHDA and CDR2 SQIVND (reference sequence). With 6 bases clipped from V and 6 bases from J, the junction kept 6 bases outside the gene matches.

The table lists this clone with a few counts. The V and J genes are TRBV9 and TRBJ1-2; D perhaps matches TRBD1 (5 bases). Trimming removed 4 bases at V and 7 bases at J, with 14 bases between. Germline V gene data show CDR1 as SGDLS and CDR2 as YYNGEE. This CDR3 has 13 residues. The CDR3 DNA sequence: TGTGCCAGCAGCTCGTCAGGGTTTTCTGGCTACACCTTC. Protein: CASSSSGFSGYTF.

This clone was seen more than once but under ten times. The V and J genes are TRBV6-5 and TRBJ1-1; no firm D call. CDR3 size: 13 residues. V was trimmed by 6 bases and J by 4 bases, leaving 12 bases between them. Looked up from germline, CDR1 is MNHEY and CDR2 is SVGAGI. The CDR3: CASRVEIGTEAFF. The CDR3 bases are TGTGCCAGCAGGGTCGAGATCGGCACTGAAGCTTTCTTT.

The chain combines TRBV7-9 with TRBJ2-3, with 9 positions matching TRBD1. Looked up from germline, CDR1 is SEHNR and CDR2 is FQNEAQ (reference sequence). CDR3 size: 18 residues. The J segment lost 5 bases and the V segment lost 5 bases, leaving 17 bases of the junction unmatched. CDR3 in DNA: TGTGCCAGCAGCACCCTTAGGAGGACAGGGGTATTACAAGATACGCAGTATTTT. Amino acid sequence: CASSTLRRTGVLQDTQYF.

The CDR3 DNA is TGTGCCAGCAGCTTAGGGGGGACAGCCTCTGGGGCCAACGTCCTGACTTTC. This encodes CASSLGGTASGANVLTF. The chain employs TRBV7-8 and TRBJ2-6, with 7 bases lining up with TRBD1. The V gene end was trimmed by 1 base and the J gene end by 0 bases; junction bases not matched to a gene: 3. Per germline, CDR1 SGHVS and CDR2 FQNEAQ. The CDR3 contains 17 residues.

The CDR3 spells CASSPGDWGEQYF. For the CDR3, the DNA is TGTGCCAGCAGCCCAGGGGATTGGGGCGAGCAGTACTTC. The chain joins TRBV5-6 to TRBJ2-7; D might be TRBD1 (6 bases). CDR1 SGHDT and CDR2 YYEEEE come from the germline V gene. This CDR3 contains 13 residues. Trimming stripped 4 bases from V and 6 bases from J, with 14 bases between.

CDR3 bases: TGTGCCAGCAGTTTTTTCAATGCGAACACCGGGGAGCTGTTTTTT. It yields the protein CASSFFNANTGELFF. V usage is TRBV6-5 and J usage is TRBJ2-2, with D hard to call. Germline V gene data show CDR1 as MNHEY and CDR2 as SVGAGI. CDR3 length: 15 amino acids. V lost 4 bases, J lost 0 bases, and 9 bases lay in between.

This clone was counted a single time. The gene calls are TRBV19 and TRBJ1-1; D not resolved. The CDR3 covers 14 residues. From germline, CDR1 is LNHDA and CDR2 SQIVND (reference sequence). V was shortened by 5 bases and J by 1 base, with 11 bases between the two germline ends. CDR3 in amino acids: CASSWTDTNTEAFF. The DNA for the CDR3 is TGTGCCAGTAGTTGGACTGATACGAACACTGAAGCTTTCTTT. The variable domain in full, with the rest retrieved from reference TRBV19 and TRBJ1-1, is DGGITQSPKYLFRKEGQNVTLSCEQNLNHDAMYWYRQDPGQGLRLIYYSQIVNDFQKGDIAEGYSVSREKKESFPLTVTSAQKNPTAFYLCASSWTDTNTEAFFGQGTRLTVV.

The rearrangement joins TRBV27 to TRBJ2-5, with 7 bases aligning to TRBD1. The V segment lost 0 bases and the J segment 11 bases; nucleotides outside the gene matches: 12. Germline lookup yields CDR1 MNHEY and CDR2 SMNVEV (reference sequence). CDR3 length: 15 residues. The CDR3 loop reads CASSLSGTATREQYF. CDR3 coding DNA: TGTGCCAGCAGTTTATCTGGGACAGCTACGAGGGAGCAGTACTTC.

As concerns this clone: This sample also contains other DNA sequences that code for the same CDR3. V is TRBV19 and J is TRBJ2-7; the match to TRBD2 covers 8 bases. Losses at the gene ends were 3 bases for V and 5 bases for J; bases not matched to a gene: 0. Germline assignment: CDR1 LNHDA and CDR2 SQIVND (reference sequence). This CDR3 comprises 12 residues. CDR3 bases: TGTGCCAGTAGTATCGGGGGGGACGAGCAGTACTTC. The encoded protein is CASSIGGDEQYF.

This clone came up once. This chain links TRBV19 with TRBJ1-5; D not resolved. CDR1 is LNHDA and CDR2 is SQIVND in the germline V gene (reference sequence). There are 17 residues in the CDR3. The V end was cut by 8 bases, the J end by 0 bases, with 20 bases between. CDR3 sequence (DNA): TGTGCCAGTCATAGGCGAGGTCGAGCGGATAGCAATCAGCCCCAGCATTTT. It is translated as CASHRRGRADSNQPQHF.

This sequence joins TRBV19 and TRBJ2-4; TRBD1 matches at 7 bases. The CDR3 covers 14 residues. Germline assignment: CDR1 LNHDA and CDR2 SQIVND (reference sequence). V dropped 1 base and J dropped 8; count of bases not matched to a gene: 5. The CDR3, as DNA: TGTGCCAGTAGTATAGCAGGGGGTGGGTACATTCAGTACTTC. It yields the protein CASSIAGGGYIQYF.

V gene TRBV19 combines with J gene TRBJ1-2; 8 bases are shared with TRBD1. Per germline, CDR1 LNHDA and CDR2 SQIVND (reference sequence). V was pared by 9 bases and J by 6 bases, with 9 bases of the junction left unmatched. CDR3 length: 13 residues. The CDR3 coding sequence is TGTGCCAGCCGTTGGACAGGGCTGGATGGCTACACCTTC. Protein: CASRWTGLDGYTF.

This clone came up once. The chain is built from TRBV7-6 and TRBJ2-7, with TRBD2 matching 9 bases. J lost 7 bases, V lost 3 bases, and 7 bases had no gene match. Germline lookup yields CDR1 SGHVS and CDR2 FNYEAQ. This CDR3 has 14 amino acids. Written as DNA, the CDR3 is TGTGCCAGCAGCTTTGGGACTAGCTTCATGGAGCAGTACTTC. It encodes CASSFGTSFMEQYF.

This clone was observed once. The genes are TRBV12-5 and TRBJ1-2; D gene unclear. The CDR3 has 14 residues. V was pared by 1 base and J by 6 bases, with 12 bases between. Germline-derived CDR1 and CDR2 are LGHNT and FRNRAP. Here the CDR3 DNA reads TGTGCTAGTGGTTTGGGACTCGACCTTAATGGCTACACCTTC. Protein: CASGLGLDLNGYTF.

This chain uses TRBV19 with TRBJ1-2; weak D call: TRBD1 (5 bases). V was trimmed by 5 bases and J by 4 bases, leaving 11 bases between them. Germline values: CDR1 LNHDA, CDR2 SQIVND (reference sequence). CDR3 size: 13 residues. In DNA, the CDR3 is TGTGCCAGTAGTGGTGGACACTTCTATGGCTACACCTTC. Translating it yields CASSGGHFYGYTF.

The chain carries TRBV11-3 and TRBJ2-7, with TRBD1 matching 10 bases. CDR1 and CDR2 (germline): SGHNT, YENEEA. There are 15 residues in the CDR3. V lost 5 bases and J lost 2; bases outside the gene matches: 6. CDR3 sequence: CASSPRTGGPYEQYF. The CDR3 DNA reads as TGTGCCAGCAGCCCTCGGACAGGGGGGCCCTACGAGCAGTACTTC.